This passage covers 25 T cell receptor beta chains from one sample sequenced in a study of blood T cell repertoires in COVID-19 (dated by TCRdb to 2020 to 2021). The library was produced with the immunoSEQ multiplex PCR assay. Here the immuneACCESS table is served through TCRdb, limited to in-frame sequences with V and J called. Missing clones are a known gap in these copies; in checked studies unresolved V genes cover under half, and the rest lacks a known reason. In all, the sample holds about 260,000 clones, and roughly 90% of those were seen once. Of the sample, about 11% falls within the top ten clones. Specimen: peripheral blood. The receptors shown here come from a woman in her 30s with COVID-19, enrolled during active disease.

The rearrangement links TRBV30 to TRBJ1-3; D ambiguous. This CDR3 contains 15 residues. Germline CDR1 GTSNPN, CDR2 SVGIG (reference sequence). V lost 2 bases and J 4 bases, leaving 15 bases between the germline ends. Here the CDR3 DNA reads TGTGCCTGGAGTACGGACTCCACGTTGGGAAACACCATATATTTT. It codes for CAWSTDSTLGNTIYF.

The chain carries TRBV27 and TRBJ1-1; weak D call: TRBD1 (6 bases). V was trimmed by 0 bases and J by 1 base, leaving 12 bases between them. The germline V gene has CDR1 MNHEY and CDR2 SMNVEV (reference sequence). The CDR3 extends over 16 amino acids. The CDR3 loop reads CASSLSSGRGNTEAFF. DNA of the CDR3: TGTGCCAGCAGTTTATCGAGTGGCAGGGGGAACACTGAAGCTTTCTTT.

The CDR3 here is CASRSSGTSGISGANVLTF. In DNA, the CDR3 is TGTGCCAGCAGATCCTCCGGGACTAGCGGAATCTCTGGGGCCAACGTCCTGACTTTC. The chain links TRBV28 to TRBJ2-6; the match to TRBD2 covers 11 bases. Germline V gives CDR1 MDHEN, CDR2 SYDVKM. The V and J ends lost 6 bases and 0 bases, in that order; junction bases with no gene match: 10. The CDR3 covers 19 residues.

This chain joins TRBV6-5 and TRBJ1-2; 7 bases are a match to TRBD1. This CDR3 has 13 residues. CDR1 MNHEY and CDR2 SVGAGI come from the germline V gene. Losses at the gene ends were 7 bases for V and 6 bases for J; bases not matched to a gene: 8. The CDR3 spells CASTRQGRDGYTF. CDR3 nucleotide sequence: TGTGCCAGCACCCGACAGGGTCGAGATGGCTACACCTTC.

The rearrangement uses TRBV4-1 and TRBJ1-5; D uncertain. Germline values: CDR1 MGHRA, CDR2 YSYEKL. This CDR3 has 16 amino acids. Trimming removed 0 bases from V and 0 bases from J, with 9 bases in between. The CDR3 DNA reads as TGCGCCAGCAGCCAAGATAGAGGAGTTAGCAATCAGCCCCAGCATTTT. It translates to CASSQDRGVSNQPQHF.

This clone was observed a single time. The chain joins TRBV2 to TRBJ2-2; 8 bases fit TRBD1. V shed 6 bases, J shed 8 bases, and the junction held 8 bases outside the gene matches. Per germline, CDR1 SNHLY and CDR2 FYNNEI. The CDR3 is 14 amino acids. This chain's CDR3 is CASSADRGIGELFF. CDR3 coding DNA: TGTGCCAGCAGCGCCGACAGGGGTATAGGGGAGCTGTTTTTT.

The V call is TRBV6-4, the J call TRBJ2-3, with TRBD2 identical over 8 bases. CDR1 and CDR2 from the germline V gene are MRHNA and SNTAGT. The V gene end was trimmed by 7 bases and the J gene end by 2 bases; junction bases not matched to a gene: 11. This CDR3 has 16 amino acids. The CDR3 loop reads CASMGGRPRATDTQYF. CDR3 DNA: TGTGCCAGCATGGGCGGGAGGCCTCGCGCCACAGATACGCAGTATTTT.

The chain carries TRBV28 and TRBJ2-7, with 7 bases fitting TRBD2. The ends lost 6 bases at V and 7 bases at J; junction bases unmatched: 15. The CDR3 sequence is 15 residues long. Germline loops: CDR1 MDHEN, CDR2 SYDVKM. CDR3 bases: TGTGCCAGCAGCCCCCTTGGCGGGAGACGTGGGGAGCAGTACTTC. This sequence encodes CASSPLGGRRGEQYF.

The chain combines TRBV29-1 with TRBJ2-2; TRBD2 aligns across 8 bases. The CDR3 runs to 13 residues. The J segment lost 3 bases and the V segment lost 6 bases, leaving 3 bases of the junction unmatched. CDR1 is SQVTM and CDR2 is ANQGSEA in the germline V gene. This CDR3 reads CSVAGADTGELFF. DNA for the CDR3: TGCAGCGTAGCGGGAGCGGACACCGGGGAGCTGTTTTTT.

This chain links TRBV6-6 with TRBJ1-2; 8 bases line up with TRBD1. The CDR3 runs to 14 residues. Germline CDR1 is MNHNY and CDR2 is SVGAGI (reference sequence). The V gene end was trimmed by 5 bases and the J gene end by 1 base; junction bases not matched to a gene: 3. This CDR3 is CASSGQGFNYGYTF. Written as DNA, the CDR3 is TGTGCCAGCAGTGGACAGGGATTTAACTATGGCTACACCTTC.

This chain uses TRBV6-5 with TRBJ2-7, with 12 nucleotides matching TRBD1. This CDR3 has 15 residues. Germline V gene lookup returns CDR1 MNHEY and CDR2 SVGAGI. V shed 6 bases and J 3 bases; nucleotides not matched to a gene: 6. CDR3 sequence reads: CASSSGTGGGYEQYF. The CDR3 nucleotides are TGTGCCAGCAGCTCCGGGACAGGGGGCGGCTACGAGCAGTACTTC.

This chain uses TRBV3-1 (or the pseudogene TRBV3-2) with TRBJ2-2; the D gene is possibly TRBD1 (6 bases). The CDR3 runs 18 residues. The V end lost 0 bases, the J end lost 4 bases, and 18 bases lay between the germline ends. CDR1 is LGHDT and CDR2 is YNNKEL in the germline V gene (reference sequence). The CDR3: CASSQEGSNRVSTGELFF. DNA of the CDR3: TGTGCCAGCAGCCAAGAGGGGTCGAACAGGGTTTCCACCGGGGAGCTGTTTTTT.

The chain carries TRBV5-4 and TRBJ1-1, with D tentatively TRBD1 (6 bases). Germline V gives CDR1 SGHNT, CDR2 YYREEE (reference sequence). This CDR3 has 14 amino acids. Deletions cut 4 bases from V and 2 bases from J, with 12 bases between. CDR3 sequence: CASSIGQFNTEAFF. CDR3 in DNA: TGTGCCAGCAGCATAGGACAGTTTAACACTGAAGCTTTCTTT.

CDR3 loop: CASSFGQGRTNYGYTF. The CDR3 nucleotides are TGTGCCAGCAGCTTCGGACAGGGACGAACTAACTATGGCTACACCTTC. This chain joins TRBV27 and TRBJ1-2, with 8 bases identical to TRBD1. The CDR3 has 16 amino acids. V shed 6 bases, J shed 0 bases, and the junction held 9 bases outside the gene matches. Germline loops: CDR1 MNHEY, CDR2 SMNVEV (reference sequence).

The table lists this clone with a count of one. This chain uses TRBV6-1 with TRBJ2-7; maybe TRBD1 (6 bases). The CDR3 extends over 14 amino acids. Trimming shortened V by 6 bases and J by 2 bases, and 14 bases separated the two germline ends. CDR1 and CDR2 from the germline V gene are MNHNS and SASEGT. CDR3 residues: CASSPGTNTYEQYF. The DNA of the CDR3 is TGTGCCAGCAGCCCCGGGACAAACACCTACGAGCAGTACTTC.

V usage is TRBV6-4 and J usage is TRBJ2-4, with D possibly TRBD1 on 6 matching bases. CDR1 and CDR2 from the germline V gene are MRHNA and SNTAGT. The CDR3 sequence is 13 residues long. Trimming left V 3 bases short and J 5 bases short, with 8 bases between. DNA of the CDR3: TGTGCCAGCAGTGAGGACAGCGAAAACATTCAGTACTTC. Translation gives CASSEDSENIQYF.

The genes are TRBV10-3 and TRBJ2-3, with 13 bases matching TRBD2. With V trimmed by 6 bases and J by 2 bases, 5 bases remained unmatched. The CDR3 totals 16 residues. CDR1 ENHRY and CDR2 SYGVKD come from the germline V gene. The CDR3 region has the DNA TGTGCCATCAGGGGGACTAGCGGGACAGACACAGATACGCAGTATTTT. The encoded protein is CAIRGTSGTDTDTQYF.

The chain carries TRBV2 and TRBJ2-4; 7 bases line up with TRBD1. Germline V gives CDR1 SNHLY, CDR2 FYNNEI. The CDR3 sequence is 11 residues long. The J segment lost 14 bases and the V segment lost 6 bases, leaving 7 bases of the junction unmatched. CDR3 nucleotides: TGTGCCAGCAGCCCCCAGACAGGGAAGTACTTC. The encoded protein is CASSPQTGKYF.

The chain has TRBV2 and TRBJ2-5, with D possibly matching TRBD1 (5 bases). Trimming removed 7 bases at V and 5 bases at J, with 14 bases between. Germline V gene lookup returns CDR1 SNHLY and CDR2 FYNNEI. The CDR3 has 13 amino acids. The CDR3 reads CASTVRVFETQYF. CDR3 sequence (DNA): TGTGCCAGCACCGTCAGGGTCTTTGAGACCCAGTACTTC.

V gene TRBV5-1 combines with J gene TRBJ2-7; 9 bases are a match to TRBD1. The junction had 6 bases not matched to a gene; V was cut back by 4 bases and J by 10 bases. This CDR3 is 12 amino acids long. The germline V gene encodes CDR1 SGHRS and CDR2 YFSETQ. CDR3: CASSRDRDKQYF. CDR3 nucleotide sequence: TGCGCCAGCAGCCGGGACAGGGATAAACAGTACTTC.

The chain has TRBV10-1 and TRBJ2-1; 10 bases are a match to TRBD1. Germline CDR1 and CDR2: WNHNN and SYGVQD (reference sequence). The CDR3 consists of 15 residues. V shed 2 bases, J shed 6 bases, and the junction held 4 bases outside the gene matches. CDR3: CASSEGTGEANEQFF. CDR3 nucleotides: TGCGCCAGCAGTGAGGGGACAGGGGAGGCCAATGAGCAGTTCTTC.

This clone occurred once. The chain joins TRBV28 to TRBJ1-5; weak D call: TRBD1 (5 bases). Germline assignment: CDR1 MDHEN and CDR2 SYDVKM. CDR3 size: 15 residues. V lost 7 bases to trimming and J lost 4 bases, with 17 bases between them. This CDR3 reads CASKPTGGGNQPQHF. Here the CDR3 DNA reads TGTGCCAGCAAACCCACGGGGGGTGGAAATCAGCCCCAGCATTTT.

CDR3 in DNA: TGTGCCAGCAGTCCCCCCGGACAGATTAACTATGGCTACACCTTC. Protein product: CASSPPGQINYGYTF. The chain joins TRBV28 to TRBJ1-2, with D perhaps TRBD1 (6 bases). The CDR3 is 15 residues long. V lost 5 bases, J lost 1 base, and 14 bases lay in between. CDR1 is MDHEN, CDR2 SYDVKM, per germline.

The chain uses TRBV9 and TRBJ2-1; 10 bases map to TRBD2. Per the germline V gene, CDR1 is SGDLS and CDR2 is YYNGEE. The CDR3 is 14 amino acids. V shed 2 bases and J 7 bases; nucleotides not matched to a gene: 3. CDR3 bases: TGTGCCAGCAGCGTGGGGACTAGCGTTAATGAGCAGTTCTTC. Translating gives CASSVGTSVNEQFF.

The chain has TRBV7-3 and TRBJ2-1, with TRBD2 identical over 12 bases. The CDR3 has 16 residues. V dropped 6 bases and J dropped 4; count of bases not matched to a gene: 7. CDR1 is SGHTA and CDR2 is FQGTGA in the germline V gene. In nucleotides, the CDR3 is TGTGCCAGCAGAGAAGGACTAGCGGGACAATACAATGAGCAGTTCTTC. It specifies CASREGLAGQYNEQFF.